Below, one T cell receptor (beta chain) is given with its context. In the original analysis: Amplification from reference gene primers served as the basis for estimated nucleated cell counts. The assay was immunoSEQ multiplex PCR, and TCRdb's table has in-frame clones only and misses some. That table furnishes V, J and clone size, whereas the DNA furnished D and trimming. The sample lists about 70,000 clones, approximately 85% occurring once. The record originates from a study of blood T cell repertoires in COVID-19. Study context: Some COVID-19 samples were acute and others convalescent; all came from the United States, Italy and Spain. PBMCs, B-cell-depleted T cells, or T cells provided the cDNA or gDNA that made up the material.

In germline, CDR1 is LNHDA, CDR2 SQIVND (reference sequence). V shed 7 bases and J shed 4 bases, with 19 bases lying between them. The CDR3 consists of 15 residues. The source of this sequence is a woman older than 75 with active or convalescent COVID-19. The V call is TRBV19, the J call TRBJ1-2; D perhaps matches TRBD1 (6 bases). Sample: peripheral blood. The CDR3 loop reads CASKNRAEDGYGYTF. The CDR3 bases are TGTGCCAGTAAGAACAGGGCGGAAGATGGCTATGGCTACACCTTC.